The entry below describes one T cell receptor (beta chain). This record comes from a study of blood T cell repertoires in COVID-19. In the study overall: From the United States, Italy and Spain came samples of acute and convalescent COVID-19. Sources were T cells, B-cell-depleted T cells, or PBMCs; the material itself was cDNA or gDNA.

Original methodology: From reference gene primer amplification, estimates of nucleated cell counts were derived. Produced via immunoSEQ multiplex PCR; TCRdb's table is partial and in-frame only. The V and J calls and clone size are taken from that table; D and trimming were inferred from the DNA. The sample comprises 200,000 to 300,000 clones, 84% of which are singletons, and 1.5% to 1.7% rests with the top ten. This CDR3 has 14 amino acids. Trimming stripped 0 bases from V and 1 base from J, with 6 bases between. From germline, CDR1 is SGHTA and CDR2 FQGTGA. The J gene is TRBJ2-5, the V gene TRBV7-3; D is uncertain. The sample taken for sequencing was peripheral blood. The clonotype originates from a woman between 35 and 50 years old who had recovered from COVID-19. The CDR3 sequence: CASSLTNTQETQYF. CDR3 DNA sequence: TGTGCCAGCAGCTTAACGAACACCCAAGAGACCCAGTACTTC.